A single sample gave rise to the 20 T cell receptor beta chains below, sequenced in a study of cytomegalovirus exposure and HLA in healthy donors. The primer mix had 60 Vbeta and 13 Jbeta primers. Method: immunoSEQ multiplex PCR; TCRdb's copy keeps in-frame clones and lacks some. Here the sample spans roughly 230,000 clones, around 78% being singletons. Sequenced: PBMCs. The receptors were gathered from a boy under 18 in good health and CMV-seronegative.

The chain carries TRBV9 and TRBJ1-1; no firm D call. Per germline, CDR1 SGDLS and CDR2 YYNGEE. This CDR3 contains 13 residues. V lost 0 bases, J lost 4 bases, and 7 bases lay in between. Here the CDR3 reads CASSVDDFTEAFF. The CDR3 region has the DNA TGTGCCAGCAGCGTAGATGACTTCACTGAAGCTTTCTTT.

The chain carries TRBV4-1 and TRBJ2-2; maybe TRBD2 (5 bases). V dropped 4 bases and J dropped 4 bases, with 22 bases sitting between them. Germline CDR1 and CDR2: MGHRA and YSYEKL. The CDR3 sequence is 18 residues long. CDR3 sequence: CASSRVPSGDPTTGELFF. CDR3 DNA: TGCGCCAGCAGCCGCGTTCCGTCCGGGGATCCGACCACCGGGGAGCTGTTTTTT.

V usage is TRBV2 and J usage is TRBJ2-2, with D possibly matching TRBD2 (6 bases). The CDR3 is made up of 14 amino acids. Per germline, CDR1 SNHLY and CDR2 FYNNEI. Trimming cost V 6 bases and J 1 base, with 9 bases left between them. CDR3 region: CASRRGENTGELFF. The CDR3 DNA follows: TGTGCCAGCAGGCGGGGAGAGAACACCGGGGAGCTGTTTTTT.

This chain uses TRBV7-9 with TRBJ2-3; tentatively, D is TRBD1 (6 bases). The CDR3 is 16 residues long. Trimming stripped 1 base from V and 2 bases from J, with 13 bases between. Germline CDR1 reads SEHNR; CDR2 reads FQNEAQ (reference sequence). The CDR3 sequence is CASSLGIQGLTDTQYF. The CDR3 coding sequence is TGTGCCAGCAGCTTAGGTATACAGGGCCTCACAGATACGCAGTATTTT. Together with reference TRBV7-9 and TRBJ2-3, the CDR3 gives the full variable domain: DTGVSQNPRHKITKRGQNVTFRCDPISEHNRLYWYRQTLGQGPEFLTYFQNEAQLEKSRLLSDRFSAERPKGSFSTLEIQRTEQGDSAMYLCASSLGIQGLTDTQYFGPGTRLTVL.

The V call is TRBV5-4, the J call TRBJ2-7, with D maybe TRBD2 (6 bases). Per the germline V gene, CDR1 is SGHNT and CDR2 is YYREEE (reference sequence). The CDR3 runs 15 residues. V was trimmed by 1 base and J by 3 bases, leaving 14 bases between them. CDR3 sequence: CASSLSLGGFYEQYF. DNA for the CDR3: TGTGCCAGCAGCTTGAGTCTTGGGGGGTTCTACGAGCAGTACTTC.

The chain has TRBV5-6 and TRBJ2-2, with TRBD2 identical over 9 bases. This CDR3 comprises 17 residues. The trim removed 2 bases at V and 0 bases at J, leaving 5 bases unmatched. CDR1 and CDR2 from the germline V gene are SGHDT and YYEEEE. The DNA for the CDR3 is TGTGCCAGCAGCTTCCCGCGGGAGGGCCCGAACACCGGGGAGCTGTTTTTT. Translation: CASSFPREGPNTGELFF.

The chain recombines TRBV7-8 with TRBJ1-2, with D possibly being TRBD1 (5 bases). With 0 bases removed from V and 8 bases from J, the gap between germline ends came to 7 bases. CDR1 SGHVS and CDR2 FQNEAQ come from the germline V gene. This CDR3 comprises 12 residues. The CDR3 coding sequence is TGTGCCAGCAGCTTAGCGGGGGGAGGCTACACCTTC. Translated: CASSLAGGGYTF.

This clone was detected a few times. The chain is built from TRBV16 and TRBJ1-5, with D perhaps matching TRBD1 (6 bases). This CDR3 region has 15 residues. From germline, CDR1 is KGHSY and CDR2 FQNENV. Trimming left V 1 base short and J 11 bases short, with 18 bases between. The CDR3 sequence: CASSQLTRGSGAQHF. The CDR3 nucleotides read TGTGCCAGCAGCCAATTAACGAGGGGATCAGGGGCCCAGCATTTT.

The rearrangement links TRBV19 to TRBJ1-3; no definite D call. V was clipped by 4 bases and J by 0 bases, with 16 bases between them. The V gene's germline CDR1 is LNHDA and CDR2 SQIVND (reference sequence). The CDR3 is made up of 17 amino acids. The CDR3 loop is CASSKRRGGNSGNTIYF. CDR3 DNA sequence: TGTGCCAGTAGTAAACGCCGGGGTGGGAACTCTGGAAACACCATATATTTT.

V gene TRBV18 combines with J gene TRBJ2-5; D remains ambiguous. Germline values: CDR1 KGHSH, CDR2 LQKENI. The CDR3 has 14 amino acids. Trimming took 3 bases from V and 2 from J, leaving 10 bases between them. The DNA for the CDR3 is TGTGCCAGCTCACCTTTGGCATTTCAAGAGACCCAGTACTTC. Translation: CASSPLAFQETQYF.

The genes are TRBV5-8 and TRBJ1-1, with D possibly being TRBD1 (6 bases). With 0 bases removed from V and 3 bases from J, the gap between germline ends came to 15 bases. The CDR3 totals 16 residues. In germline, CDR1 is SGHTS, CDR2 YDEGEE. The CDR3 bases are TGTGCCAGCAGCTTGGAACAGGGTATCGGGGACACTGAAGCTTTCTTT. Its protein product is CASSLEQGIGDTEAFF.

V and J are TRBV5-4 and TRBJ1-1, with 9 positions matching TRBD1. V was clipped by 1 base and J by 3 bases; unmatched bases: 10. This CDR3 has 17 residues. CDR1 is SGHNT, CDR2 YYREEE, per germline (reference sequence). CDR3 DNA: TGTGCCAGCAGCTTGAGGTGGGTACAGGGGGCGGACACTGAAGCTTTCTTT. As protein: CASSLRWVQGADTEAFF.

This clone was detected once. This chain links TRBV5-1 with TRBJ2-1, with a possible D match to TRBD1 (6 bases). Deletions cut 0 bases from V and 4 bases from J, with 8 bases between. The CDR3 runs 14 residues. The germline CDR1 and CDR2 sequences are SGHRS and YFSETQ. This CDR3 reads CASSLGDTYNEQFF. For the CDR3, the DNA is TGCGCCAGCAGCTTGGGGGACACTTACAATGAGCAGTTCTTC.

The chain combines TRBV5-5 with TRBJ1-1, with D unresolved. Germline V gene data show CDR1 as SGHKS and CDR2 as YYEKEE (reference sequence). CDR3 length: 12 amino acids. V was pared by 4 bases and J by 3 bases, with 7 bases between. CDR3 coding DNA: TGTGCCAGCAGCGTCGGGGACACTGAAGCTTTCTTT. Encoded protein: CASSVGDTEAFF.

The V call is TRBV11-2, the J call TRBJ2-2; TRBD1 is a possible D gene (6 bases). CDR1 SGHAT and CDR2 FQNNGV come from the germline V gene. The V end was cut by 8 bases, the J end by 6 bases, with 16 bases between. The CDR3 spans 14 residues. Here the CDR3 reads CASWGPLAAGELFF. The DNA of the CDR3 is TGTGCCAGCTGGGGGCCCCTAGCTGCCGGGGAGCTGTTTTTT.

The table lists this clone with a few counts. This chain uses TRBV2 with TRBJ1-4; D is unresolved. Trimming stripped 4 bases from V and 7 bases from J, with 4 bases between. This CDR3 is built from 11 residues. Per germline, CDR1 SNHLY and CDR2 FYNNEI. The CDR3 coding sequence is TGTGCCAGCAGTGCCGGTGAAAAACTGTTTTTT. It translates to CASSAGEKLFF.

The rearrangement joins TRBV2 to TRBJ1-4, with a possible D match to TRBD1 (6 bases). The CDR3 is 12 amino acids. V dropped 7 bases and J dropped 10 bases, with 13 bases sitting between them. Germline V gives CDR1 SNHLY, CDR2 FYNNEI. The CDR3 loop reads CASIGGTGKLFF. DNA of the CDR3: TGTGCCAGCATTGGGGGCACTGGAAAACTGTTTTTT.

This clone was seen only a few times. The chain combines TRBV4-1 with TRBJ2-1; D perhaps matches TRBD2 (5 bases). Germline CDR1 reads MGHRA; CDR2 reads YSYEKL. CDR3 length: 16 residues. Between the trimmed V and J ends, which lost 5 bases and 10 bases, there was a span of 24 bases. CDR3 residues: CASSAATNLGGLEQFF. Here the CDR3 DNA reads TGCGCCAGCAGCGCCGCCACAAACTTAGGAGGACTCGAGCAGTTCTTC.

This clone has more than one count but fewer than ten. This chain connects TRBV30 to TRBJ1-4; 10 bases agree with TRBD1. The germline CDR1 and CDR2 sequences are GTSNPN and SVGIG (reference sequence). This CDR3 is 13 amino acids long. V shed 6 bases, J shed 7 bases, and the junction held 5 bases outside the gene matches. CDR3 protein: CACRQGAIEKLFF. Here the CDR3 DNA reads TGTGCCTGTCGACAGGGGGCGATTGAAAAACTGTTTTTT.

The chain uses TRBV5-4 and TRBJ1-1; no clear D gene. CDR1 and CDR2 from the germline V gene are SGHNT and YYREEE (reference sequence). The CDR3 totals 14 residues. Trimming stripped 4 bases from V and 1 base from J, with 11 bases between. This chain's CDR3 is CASSIRRGNTEAFF. CDR3 nucleotide sequence: TGTGCCAGCAGCATAAGACGGGGGAACACTGAAGCTTTCTTT. The variable domain in full, with the rest retrieved from reference TRBV5-4 and TRBJ1-1, is ETGVTQSPTHLIKTRGQQVTLRCSSQSGHNTVSWYQQALGQGPQFIFQYYREEENGRGNFPPRFSGLQFPNYSSELNVNALELDDSALYLCASSIRRGNTEAFFGQGTRLTVV.